A selection of T cell receptor beta chains follows, all from one sample in a study of blood T cell repertoires in COVID-19. Method: immunoSEQ multiplex PCR; TCRdb's copy keeps in-frame clones and lacks some. The sample consists of about 70,000 clones, about four fifths of them appearing once. Sequencing was done on a sample of peripheral blood. These receptors all come from an older man who had recovered from COVID-19. CDR3s include the opening cysteine and the closing phenylalanine or tryptophan. D genes are given only for firm matches. Some rows have no size entry. The others give once, few or many, or a class for an expanded clone.

>TRBV28|.|TRBJ1-6|.
CASSFGQRNSPLHF
TGTGCCAGCAGTTTTGGGCAGAGAAATTCACCCCTCCACTTT
>TRBV7-8|.|TRBJ2-7|.
CASSPPGLPLEQYF
TGTGCCAGCAGCCCCCCGGGACTGCCTCTCGAGCAGTACTTC
>TRBV29-1|.|TRBJ2-1|.
CSVIVQGYNEQFF
TGCAGCGTTATTGTACAGGGCTACAATGAGCAGTTCTTC
>TRBV3-1/TRBV3-2|.|TRBJ1-1|.
CASSQVTGEAFF
TGTGCCAGCAGCCAAGTGACAGGTGAAGCTTTCTTT
>TRBV5-1|few|TRBJ2-3|TRBD2
CASSTGTSGRDTQYF
TGCGCCAGCAGTACCGGGACTAGCGGGAGGGATACGCAGTATTTT
>TRBV14|.|TRBJ2-7|.
CASSPRQPTEQYF
TGTGCCAGCAGTCCTAGACAGCCTACGGAGCAGTACTTC
>TRBV9|.|TRBJ2-1|.
CASSPAGNEQFF
TGTGCCAGCAGCCCCGCGGGCAATGAGCAGTTCTTC
>TRBV5-1|.|TRBJ2-5|TRBD1
CASSLTGGRETQYF
TGCGCCAGCAGCTTAACAGGGGGGCGAGAGACCCAGTACTTC
>TRBV5-1|.|TRBJ1-1|.
CASSLDLGADTEAFF
TGCGCCAGCAGCTTGGACCTGGGGGCTGACACTGAAGCTTTCTTT
>TRBV5-1|once|TRBJ1-5|TRBD1
CASSLEGASNQPQHF
TGCGCCAGCAGCTTGGAGGGGGCTAGCAATCAGCCCCAGCATTTT
>TRBV6-5|.|TRBJ1-1|.
CASSYLSSTEAFF
TGTGCCAGCAGTTACCTTTCTAGCACTGAAGCTTTCTTT
>TRBV28|.|TRBJ1-4|TRBD1
CASRGQTTNEKLFF
TGTGCCAGCAGGGGACAGACAACTAATGAAAAACTGTTTTTT
>TRBV9|.|TRBJ2-5|.
CASSLPAAGISETQYF
TGTGCCAGCAGCCTACCGGCGGCGGGAATATCAGAGACCCAGTACTTC
>TRBV5-1|.|TRBJ1-1|TRBD1
CASSSTGGTEAFF
TGCGCCAGCAGCTCGACAGGGGGCACTGAAGCTTTCTTT
>TRBV3-1/TRBV3-2|.|TRBJ1-3|.
CATQQGPLSGNTIYF
TGTGCCACCCAACAGGGACCTCTCTCTGGAAACACCATATATTTT
>TRBV18|.|TRBJ2-5|.
CASSLQGRRETQYF
TGTGCCAGCTCATTACAGGGTCGAAGGGAGACCCAGTACTTC
>TRBV7-8|many|TRBJ2-6|TRBD1
CASSLLTGRSGANVLTF
TGTGCCAGCAGCTTATTGACAGGGCGTTCTGGGGCCAACGTCCTGACTTTC
>TRBV6-5|.|TRBJ2-5|.
CASSYKQGGETQYF
TGTGCCAGCAGTTACAAACAGGGCGGAGAGACCCAGTACTTC
>TRBV11-3|.|TRBJ2-1|.
CASSPRSQVISYNEQFF
TGTGCCAGCAGCCCCCGGTCGCAGGTCATCTCCTACAATGAGCAGTTCTTC
>TRBV6-2/TRBV6-3|.|TRBJ2-7|.
CASSLSGTPSYEQYF
TGTGCCAGCAGTCTCTCCGGGACACCATCCTACGAGCAGTACTTC
>TRBV5-5|.|TRBJ2-2|TRBD2
CASSELAGGNTGELFF
TGTGCCAGCAGCGAACTAGCGGGGGGGAACACCGGGGAGCTGTTTTTT
>TRBV30|.|TRBJ1-5|.
CAWSVGGSYQPQHF
TGTGCCTGGAGTGTGGGAGGGTCATATCAGCCCCAGCATTTT
>TRBV7-9|.|TRBJ1-2|TRBD1
CASSLGGQGVNGYTF
TGTGCCAGCAGCTTAGGTGGACAGGGGGTGAATGGCTACACCTTC
>TRBV4-3|once|TRBJ1-3|.
CASSRDRSSGNTIYF
TGCGCCAGCAGCCGTGACAGAAGCTCTGGAAACACCATATATTTT
>TRBV30|.|TRBJ2-5|.
CAWSNGETQYF
TGTGCCTGGAGCAACGGGGAGACCCAGTACTTC
>TRBV10-3|few|TRBJ2-3|.
CAISEGQDTDTQYF
TGTGCCATCAGTGAGGGGCAAGACACAGATACGCAGTATTTT
>TRBV19|.|TRBJ1-1|.
CASSIRWVQGTEAFF
TGTGCCAGTAGTATCCGGTGGGTTCAGGGCACTGAAGCTTTCTTT
>TRBV27|.|TRBJ1-1|.
CASSLRTANEAFF
TGTGCCAGCAGTCTACGGACAGCTAATGAAGCTTTCTTT
>TRBV5-3|.|TRBJ2-3|TRBD1
CARSCQGVCYGDTQYF
TGTGCCAGAAGCTGTCAGGGGGTGTGTTATGGGGATACGCAGTATTTT
>TRBV6-2/TRBV6-3|.|TRBJ2-3|TRBD2
CASSRRLAGVTDTQYF
TGTGCCAGCAGCCGTCGTTTAGCGGGAGTTACAGATACGCAGTATTTT
>TRBV7-2|.|TRBJ1-6|.
CASSLVGGRGPLRGSPLHF
TGTGCCAGCAGCTTAGTGGGGGGACGAGGCCCTCTCCGTGGTTCACCCCTCCACTTT
>TRBV5-4|.|TRBJ1-4|.
CASSLDSVDEKLFF
TGTGCCAGCAGCTTGGACAGTGTTGATGAAAAACTGTTTTTT
>TRBV27|.|TRBJ2-7|.
CASKSTRRYEQYF
TGTGCCAGCAAGAGCACCAGGCGATACGAGCAGTACTTC
>TRBV9|.|TRBJ1-1|.
CASSVAPEDEAFF
TGTGCCAGCAGCGTAGCTCCCGAGGATGAAGCTTTCTTT
>TRBV10-1|few|TRBJ1-5|.
CASSEDPRGSVDQPQHF
TGCGCCAGCAGTGAGGACCCACGAGGCAGTGTTGATCAGCCCCAGCATTTT
>TRBV28|.|TRBJ2-5|TRBD1
CASSLYGQAKQETQYF
TGTGCCAGCAGTTTATATGGACAGGCAAAGCAAGAGACCCAGTACTTC
>TRBV19|once|TRBJ2-5|.
CASGQGYQETQYF
TGTGCCAGTGGGCAGGGGTACCAAGAGACCCAGTACTTC
>TRBV30|.|TRBJ2-2|.
CAWGAPGELFF
TGTGCCTGGGGGGCGCCCGGGGAGCTGTTTTTT
>TRBV19|.|TRBJ2-2|TRBD1
CASSIGVTGDPVSGELFF
TGTGCCAGTAGTATTGGGGTAACAGGGGACCCTGTGTCCGGGGAGCTGTTTTTT
>TRBV7-9|.|TRBJ1-1|.
CASSTINFQSNTEAFF
TGTGCCAGCAGTACGATTAACTTTCAATCGAACACTGAAGCTTTCTTT
>TRBV10-3|.|TRBJ1-4|TRBD1
CAISAQGEMQKLFF
TGTGCCATCAGTGCGCAGGGGGAGATGCAAAAACTGTTTTTT
>TRBV28|.|TRBJ1-1|.
CASSHYTAVYTEAFF
TGTGCCAGCAGCCACTATACTGCGGTTTACACTGAAGCTTTCTTT
>TRBV7-9|.|TRBJ2-3|.
CASLYGDTDTQYF
TGTGCCAGCTTGTACGGGGACACAGATACGCAGTATTTT
>TRBV28|few|TRBJ1-2|TRBD1
CASSLSQGAYGGYTF
TGTGCCAGCAGTTTAAGCCAGGGGGCGTATGGTGGCTACACCTTC
>TRBV5-1|few|TRBJ2-3|TRBD1
CASNRQGSGTDTQYF
TGCGCCAGCAATAGACAGGGCAGTGGCACAGATACGCAGTATTTT
>TRBV7-8|.|TRBJ2-5|TRBD1
CATTLDRRVYQETQYF
TGTGCCACCACTCTGGACAGGCGAGTGTACCAAGAGACCCAGTACTTC
>TRBV28|.|TRBJ1-5|.
CASNRVGRHQPQHF
TGTGCCAGCAACAGGGTCGGTCGCCATCAGCCCCAGCATTTT
>TRBV28|.|TRBJ1-2|.
CASSSTGMSYGYTF
TGTGCCAGCAGTTCCACAGGGATGTCCTATGGCTACACCTTC
>TRBV4-1|.|TRBJ2-4|.
CASSPQAAAKNIQYF
TGCGCCAGCAGCCCCCAGGCCGCTGCCAAAAACATTCAGTACTTC
>TRBV29-1|.|TRBJ2-3|.
CSVEGLDQNRGTDTQYF
TGCAGCGTTGAAGGCTTAGATCAAAACAGGGGCACAGATACGCAGTATTTT
>TRBV19|.|TRBJ2-3|TRBD1
CASSIYGQGSTDTQYF
TGTGCCAGTAGTATCTACGGACAGGGAAGCACAGATACGCAGTATTTT
>TRBV11-3|few|TRBJ1-4|.
CASSDRRATNEKLFF
TGTGCCAGCAGCGACAGACGAGCAACTAATGAAAAACTGTTTTTT
>TRBV24-1|.|TRBJ1-5|.
CATSGQHSNQPQHF
TGTGCCACCAGCGGACAGCATAGCAATCAGCCCCAGCATTTT